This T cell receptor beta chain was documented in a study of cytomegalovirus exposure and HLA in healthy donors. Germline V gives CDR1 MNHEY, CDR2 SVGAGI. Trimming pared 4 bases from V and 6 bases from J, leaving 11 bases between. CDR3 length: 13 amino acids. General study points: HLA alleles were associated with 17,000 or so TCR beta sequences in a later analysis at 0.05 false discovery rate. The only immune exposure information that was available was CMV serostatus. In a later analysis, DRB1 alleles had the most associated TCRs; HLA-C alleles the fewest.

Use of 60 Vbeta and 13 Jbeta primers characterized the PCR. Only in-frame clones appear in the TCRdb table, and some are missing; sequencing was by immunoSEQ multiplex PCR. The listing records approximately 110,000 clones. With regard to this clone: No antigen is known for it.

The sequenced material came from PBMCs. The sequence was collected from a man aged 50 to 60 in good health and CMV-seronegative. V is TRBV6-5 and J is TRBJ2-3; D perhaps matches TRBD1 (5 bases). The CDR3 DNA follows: TGTGCCAGCAGTTTCAGGGATTCGGATACGCAGTATTTT. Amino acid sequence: CASSFRDSDTQYF.